This entry lists 18 T cell receptor beta chains sequenced from one sample in a study of blood T cells in healthy people across ages. It was with a sample-barcoded 5' primer and a J-beta primer mix that a second PCR of roughly 7 to 11 cycles was run. TCRdb called the 5' RACE reads again in MiXCR, with one record for every CDR3 protein. This sample carries around 500,000 distinct CDR3 sequences, around half of them seen once, and the ten largest clones take around 23%. Source material: blood. The receptors shown here come from a man aged 80 or over in good health.

J is TRBJ2-2 and V is TRBV6-2 or TRBV6-3, with 7 bases matching TRBD2. The J segment lost 1 base and the V segment lost 4 bases, leaving 6 bases of the junction unmatched. Germline CDR1 MNHEY, CDR2 SVGEGT. The CDR3 covers 16 residues. DNA for the CDR3: TGTGCCAGCAGTTTTACTAGCGCCATGAACACCGGGGAGCTGTTTTTT. As protein: CASSFTSAMNTGELFF.

There are a few counts of this clonotype. The chain uses TRBV16 and TRBJ2-5; a weak D match, TRBD1 (6 bases). The V gene's germline CDR1 is KGHSY and CDR2 FQNENV. Trimming took off 4 bases at V and 11 bases at J, with 17 bases between the two ends. The CDR3 spans 13 residues. This CDR3 reads CASSLPDRFEQYF. The CDR3 DNA reads TGTGCCAGCAGCCTACCCGACAGGTTTGAGCAGTACTTC.

The chain couples TRBV18 to TRBJ1-2; D call uncertain. V dropped 0 bases and J dropped 4 bases, with 15 bases sitting between them. CDR1 and CDR2 from the germline V gene are KGHSH and LQKENI. CDR3 length: 16 amino acids. CDR3 coding DNA: TGTGCCAGCTCACCACCGTATGGGGAATCTGGCTATGGCTACACCTTC. This translates into CASSPPYGESGYGYTF.

A few counts support this clonotype. The DNA of the CDR3 is TGTGCCAGCAGCGGGAGAAACTACGAGCAGTACTTC. Protein sequence: CASSGRNYEQYF. The chain recombines TRBV6-2 or TRBV6-3 with TRBJ2-7, with D perhaps TRBD2 (6 bases). CDR1 MNHEY and CDR2 SVGEGT come from the germline V gene. CDR3 length: 12 residues. V lost 6 bases and J 3 bases, leaving 9 bases between the germline ends.

The gene calls are TRBV11-2 and TRBJ2-4; 8 bases fit TRBD2. This CDR3 is 16 amino acids long. Trimming at V came to 5 bases and at J to 3 bases, leaving 9 bases not matched to a gene. Germline CDR1 is SGHAT and CDR2 is FQNNGV. The chain's CDR3 is CASSKTGGWDKNIQYF. The DNA for the CDR3 is TGTGCCAGCAGCAAAACGGGGGGGTGGGACAAAAACATTCAGTACTTC.

This chain uses TRBV2 with TRBJ1-2; a possible D gene is TRBD1 (5 bases). Looked up from germline, CDR1 is SNHLY and CDR2 is FYNNEI. The CDR3 runs 14 residues. Deletions cut 2 bases from V and 2 bases from J, with 9 bases between. CDR3 in DNA: TGTGCCAGCAGTGAACTCAGGGAGAACTATGGCTACACCTTC. Its translation: CASSELRENYGYTF.

CDR3 in amino acids: CASGSGGRKTQYF. CDR3 bases: TGTGCCAGTGGAAGCGGGGGGAGAAAGACCCAGTACTTC. This sequence joins TRBV14 and TRBJ2-5; TRBD2 aligns across 9 bases. Unmatched junction bases numbered 8, after V lost 9 bases and J lost 6 bases. Germline V gene lookup returns CDR1 SGHDN and CDR2 FVKESK. The CDR3 has 13 residues.

As concerns this clonotype: A read error may be the cause here, since a much bigger clone is one base away. The chain links TRBV7-9 to TRBJ2-7, with 7 nucleotides matching TRBD2. Germline V CDR1 and CDR2: SEHNR, FQNEAQ (reference sequence). The V gene end was trimmed by 5 bases and the J gene end by 5 bases; junction bases not matched to a gene: 12. The CDR3 loop spans 15 amino acids. CDR3 in DNA: TGTGCCAGCAGCCTTAGCCCCACCGGGGGGAACGAGCAGTACTTC. Protein: CASSLSPTGGNEQYF.

The sample holds one count of this clonotype. The rearrangement uses TRBV7-2 and TRBJ2-3; 9 nucleotides agree with TRBD2. The J segment lost 8 bases and the V segment lost 1 base, leaving 13 bases of the junction unmatched. The CDR3 has 17 residues. Germline loops: CDR1 SGHTA, CDR2 FQGNSA. The DNA for the CDR3 is TGTGCCAGCAGCTTAGAAGTCCGCGGACTAGCGTCAGGTACGCAGTATTTT. Translated, it gives CASSLEVRGLASGTQYF.

This clonotype was detected ten times or more. The chain uses TRBV5-1 and TRBJ2-1, with TRBD2 matching 8 bases. The V and J ends lost 1 base and 1 base, in that order; junction bases with no gene match: 4. CDR1 and CDR2 from the germline V gene are SGHRS and YFSETQ. This CDR3 is built from 16 residues. As DNA, the CDR3 is TGCGCCAGCAGCTTGACGAGCGGGAGTTCCTACAATGAGCAGTTCTTC. Amino acid sequence: CASSLTSGSSYNEQFF. Full variable domain (missing parts from reference TRBV5-1 and TRBJ2-1): KAGVTQTPRYLIKTRGQQVTLSCSPISGHRSVSWYQQTPGQGLQFLFEYFSETQRNKGNFPGRFSGRQFSNSRSEMNVSTLELGDSALYLCASSLTSGSSYNEQFFGPGTRLTVL.

This clonotype was counted between two and nine times. This rearrangement joins TRBV7-3 to TRBJ2-4, with D tentatively TRBD2 (5 bases). CDR3 size: 11 residues. Germline CDR1 and CDR2: SGHTA and FQGTGA. Deletions cut 4 bases from V and 13 bases from J, with 11 bases between. The CDR3 region is CASSSSGKQYF. In DNA, the CDR3 is TGTGCCAGCAGCTCCTCGGGGAAGCAGTACTTC.

The chain carries TRBV11-2 and TRBJ2-5; perhaps TRBD2 as D (6 bases). Germline values: CDR1 SGHAT, CDR2 FQNNGV. This CDR3 comprises 14 residues. Trimming cost V 5 bases and J 0 bases, with 10 bases left between them. CDR3 region: CASSEGLYQETQYF. The CDR3 DNA sequence: TGTGCCAGCAGCGAGGGACTGTACCAAGAGACCCAGTACTTC.

The V gene is TRBV3-1, the J gene TRBJ2-7; perhaps TRBD2 as D (6 bases). This CDR3 has 14 residues. The germline V gene has CDR1 LGHDT and CDR2 YNNKEL (reference sequence). Trimming took off 1 base at V and 3 bases at J, with 10 bases between the two ends. The chain's CDR3 is CASSQVPGVYEQYF. Written as DNA, the CDR3 is TGTGCCAGCAGCCAAGTTCCGGGGGTCTACGAGCAGTACTTC.

This sequence joins TRBV28 and TRBJ2-5, with TRBD1 identical over 8 bases. The ends lost 7 bases at V and 2 bases at J; junction bases unmatched: 9. The CDR3 has 15 amino acids. Germline CDR1 MDHEN, CDR2 SYDVKM. The CDR3 DNA reads as TGTGCCAGCATCGACACAGGGGGTTGGCAAGAGACCCAGTACTTC. It codes for CASIDTGGWQETQYF.

J is TRBJ1-1 and V is TRBV6-2 or TRBV6-3; possible D gene TRBD1, 6 bases. V lost 8 bases and J 4 bases, leaving 26 bases between the germline ends. CDR1 MNHEY and CDR2 SVGEGT come from the germline V gene. This CDR3 comprises 17 residues. The CDR3 is CASGELASQGFGTEAFF. The DNA of the CDR3 is TGTGCCAGCGGGGAGTTGGCCAGTCAGGGGTTTGGCACTGAAGCTTTCTTT.

V and J are TRBV12-3 or TRBV12-4 and TRBJ2-1; 12 bases are a match to TRBD2. The CDR3 spans 15 residues. V was clipped by 6 bases and J by 6 bases; unmatched bases: 6. The CDR3 DNA sequence: TGTGCCAGCAGCGAACTAGCGGGGGGTTTCAATGAGCAGTTCTTC. Protein sequence: CASSELAGGFNEQFF.

V and J are TRBV7-2 and TRBJ2-3, with D perhaps matching TRBD1 or TRBD2 (6 bases each). Looked up from germline, CDR1 is SGHTA and CDR2 is FQGNSA. V was shortened by 1 base and J by 2 bases, with 10 bases between the two germline ends. The CDR3 length is 15 residues. CDR3 residues: CASSLGGALTDTQYF. In DNA, the CDR3 is TGTGCCAGCAGCTTAGGGGGGGCCCTCACAGATACGCAGTATTTT.

This clonotype was recorded a few times. This sequence joins TRBV7-2 and TRBJ2-3; possible D gene TRBD1, 6 bases. Trimming removed 3 bases from V and 1 base from J, with 8 bases in between. CDR3 size: 14 residues. Germline loops: CDR1 SGHTA, CDR2 FQGNSA. Here the CDR3 reads CASSFPGGTDTQYF. In DNA form, the CDR3 reads TGTGCCAGCAGCTTTCCAGGGGGCACAGATACGCAGTATTTT.